This entry concerns a single T cell receptor (beta chain). These data originate in a study of OX40 agonist ivuxolimab in advanced cancers. Across the study: Ivuxolimab, an agonist antibody against OX40 (CD134), was given to patients. Each dose-escalation patient presented with hepatocellular carcinoma, melanoma, renal cell or head and neck cancer.

Data came from immunoSEQ multiplex PCR; TCRdb stores just in-frame clones and leaves some out. The data show over 65,000 clones, approximately 85% seen once. V was pared by 6 bases and J by 1 base, with 16 bases between. The V gene's germline CDR1 is LNHDA and CDR2 SQIVND (reference sequence). The CDR3 sequence is 16 residues long. The chain uses TRBV19 and TRBJ1-5; no clear D. The specimen comprised CD4+ or CD8+ T cells sorted from blood, sampled in a trial of the OX40 agonist ivuxolimab. The clonotype was recovered from an adult with an advanced solid tumor such as melanoma, head and neck, liver or kidney cancer. This CDR3 is CASRDSGGLSNQPQHF. The CDR3 DNA reads TGTGCCAGTAGGGATTCGGGCGGGCTAAGCAATCAGCCCCAGCATTTT.